The sequence of this TCR beta chain was determined in a study of T cell responses to AZD1222 COVID-19 vaccine. Study-level points and caveats: There were mostly white British donors and more females than males, and clonal diversity was possibly underestimated. Two doses of AZD1222 preceded a rise in Spike-specific TCR breadth and depth. Spike as a whole was targeted by vaccine-associated CD4 TCRs, dominant at 160-218 and 743-854.

The CDR3 extends over 14 amino acids. Germline-derived CDR1 and CDR2 are SEHNR and FQNEAQ (reference sequence). Trimming shortened V by 5 bases and J by 0 bases, and 10 bases separated the two germline ends. The assay was immunoSEQ multiplex PCR, and TCRdb's table has in-frame clones only and misses some. The table shows around 110,000 clones, with 75% to 95% occurring only once. Of note for this clone: As yet, its antigen is unknown.

Material: peripheral blood, obtained 28 days after the second AZD1222 dose. The chain carries TRBV7-9 and TRBJ1-1; no reliable D call. The clonotype was recovered from an adult who received the AZD1222 COVID-19 vaccine. CDR3 sequence reads: CASSPGQMNTEAFF. DNA of the CDR3: TGTGCCAGCAGCCCCGGGCAGATGAACACTGAAGCTTTCTTT.